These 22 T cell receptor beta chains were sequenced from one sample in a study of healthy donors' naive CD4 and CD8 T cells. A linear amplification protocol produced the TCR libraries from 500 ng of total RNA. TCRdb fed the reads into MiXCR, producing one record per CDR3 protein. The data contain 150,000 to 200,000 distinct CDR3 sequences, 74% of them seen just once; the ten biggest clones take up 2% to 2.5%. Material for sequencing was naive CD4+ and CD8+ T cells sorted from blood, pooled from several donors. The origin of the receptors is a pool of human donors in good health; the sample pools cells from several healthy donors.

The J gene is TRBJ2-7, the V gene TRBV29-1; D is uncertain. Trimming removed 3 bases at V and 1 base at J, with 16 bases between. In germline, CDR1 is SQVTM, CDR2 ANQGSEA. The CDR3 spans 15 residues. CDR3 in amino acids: CSVESDRERSYEQYF. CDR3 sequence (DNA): TGCAGCGTTGAGTCGGACCGAGAACGTTCCTACGAGCAGTACTTC.

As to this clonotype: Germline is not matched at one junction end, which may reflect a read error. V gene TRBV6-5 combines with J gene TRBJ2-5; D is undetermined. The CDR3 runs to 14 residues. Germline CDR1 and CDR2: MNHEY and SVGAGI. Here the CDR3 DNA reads TGTGCCAGCAGTCCCGGACCGATCGGTGAGACCCAGTACTTT. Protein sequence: CASSPGPIGETQYF.

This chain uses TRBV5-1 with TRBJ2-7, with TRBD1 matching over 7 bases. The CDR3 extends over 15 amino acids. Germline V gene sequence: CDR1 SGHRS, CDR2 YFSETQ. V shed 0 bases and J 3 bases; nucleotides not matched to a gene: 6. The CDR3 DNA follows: TGCGCCAGCAGCTTGGGACAGGGAAGTGTCTACGAGCAGTACTTC. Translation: CASSLGQGSVYEQYF.

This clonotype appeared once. The CDR3: CASSYRDRGLGGEQFF. CDR3 DNA sequence: TGTGCCAGCAGTTACCGGGACAGGGGGCTTGGGGGTGAGCAGTTCTTC. The genes are TRBV6-5 and TRBJ2-1; TRBD1 matches at 12 bases. The V and J ends lost 2 bases and 9 bases, in that order; junction bases with no gene match: 8. Per germline, CDR1 MNHEY and CDR2 SVGAGI. This CDR3 contains 16 residues.

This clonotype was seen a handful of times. The CDR3 coding sequence is TGCAGCGTATTCGACAGGGGCACTGAAGCTTTCTTT. It codes for CSVFDRGTEAFF. The chain has TRBV29-1 and TRBJ1-1, with 8 bases that match TRBD1. V lost 6 bases to trimming and J lost 4 bases; unmatched junction nucleotides: 4. There are 12 residues in the CDR3. Germline CDR1 and CDR2: SQVTM and ANQGSEA.

The CDR3 DNA follows: TGTGCCTGGAGTGTGGCGGGAGGAGGCTTGAATGAGCAGTTCTTC. Residues: CAWSVAGGGLNEQFF. The V and J genes are TRBV30 and TRBJ2-1, with 8 nucleotides matching TRBD2. V trimming: 0 bases; J trimming: 7 bases; junction bases outside the gene matches: 8. The CDR3 is 15 residues long. Germline V CDR1 and CDR2: GTSNPN, SVGIG (reference sequence).

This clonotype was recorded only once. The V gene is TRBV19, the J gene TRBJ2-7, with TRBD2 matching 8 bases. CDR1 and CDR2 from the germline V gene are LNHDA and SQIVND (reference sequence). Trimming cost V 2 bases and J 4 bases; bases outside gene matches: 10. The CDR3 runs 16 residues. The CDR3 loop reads CASSILREGFSYEQYF. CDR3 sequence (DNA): TGTGCCAGTAGTATACTACGGGAGGGCTTCTCTTACGAGCAGTACTTC.

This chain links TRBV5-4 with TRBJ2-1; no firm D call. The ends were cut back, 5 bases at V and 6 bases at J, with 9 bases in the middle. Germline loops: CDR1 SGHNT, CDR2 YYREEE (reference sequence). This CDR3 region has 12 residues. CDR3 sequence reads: CASSSRINEQFF. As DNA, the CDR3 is TGTGCCAGCAGTTCGCGGATCAATGAGCAGTTCTTC.

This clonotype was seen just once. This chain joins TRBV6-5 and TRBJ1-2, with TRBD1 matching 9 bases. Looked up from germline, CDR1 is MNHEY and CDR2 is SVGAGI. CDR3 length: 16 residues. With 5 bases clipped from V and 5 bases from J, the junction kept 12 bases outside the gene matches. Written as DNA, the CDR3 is TGTGCCAGCAGTCTATCCGGGACAGGGCTAGGTTATGGCTACACCTTC. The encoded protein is CASSLSGTGLGYGYTF.

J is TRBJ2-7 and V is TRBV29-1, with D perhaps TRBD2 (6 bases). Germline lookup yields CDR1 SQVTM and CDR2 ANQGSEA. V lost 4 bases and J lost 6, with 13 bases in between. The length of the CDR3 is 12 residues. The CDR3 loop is CSVAGEGSEQYF. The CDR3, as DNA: TGCAGCGTTGCGGGAGAAGGTAGCGAGCAGTACTTC.

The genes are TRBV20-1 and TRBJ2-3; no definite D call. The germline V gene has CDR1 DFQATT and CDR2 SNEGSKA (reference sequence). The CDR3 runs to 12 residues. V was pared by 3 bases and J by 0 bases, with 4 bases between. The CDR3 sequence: CSASFSTDTQYF. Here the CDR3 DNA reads TGCAGTGCTAGTTTTAGCACAGATACGCAGTATTTT.

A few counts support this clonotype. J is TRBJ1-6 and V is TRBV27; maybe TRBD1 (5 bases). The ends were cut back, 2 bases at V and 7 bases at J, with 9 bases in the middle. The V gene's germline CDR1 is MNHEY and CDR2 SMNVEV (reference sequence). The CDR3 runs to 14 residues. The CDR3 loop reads CASSLTGTNSPLHF. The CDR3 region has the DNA TGTGCCAGCAGTTTAACGGGGACGAATTCACCCCTCCACTTT.

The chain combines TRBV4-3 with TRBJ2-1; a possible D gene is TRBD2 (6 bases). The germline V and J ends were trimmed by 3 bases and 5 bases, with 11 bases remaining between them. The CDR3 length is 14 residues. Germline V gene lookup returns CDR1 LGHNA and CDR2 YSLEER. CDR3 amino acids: CASSQEGPHNEQFF. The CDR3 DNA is TGCGCCAGCAGCCAGGAGGGCCCGCACAATGAGCAGTTCTTC.

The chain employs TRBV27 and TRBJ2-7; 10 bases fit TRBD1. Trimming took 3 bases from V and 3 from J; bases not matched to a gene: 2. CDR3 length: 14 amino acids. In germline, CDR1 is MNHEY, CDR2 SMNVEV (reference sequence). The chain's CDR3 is CASSFGTGVYEQYF. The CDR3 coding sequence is TGTGCCAGCAGTTTCGGGACAGGGGTCTACGAGCAGTACTTC.

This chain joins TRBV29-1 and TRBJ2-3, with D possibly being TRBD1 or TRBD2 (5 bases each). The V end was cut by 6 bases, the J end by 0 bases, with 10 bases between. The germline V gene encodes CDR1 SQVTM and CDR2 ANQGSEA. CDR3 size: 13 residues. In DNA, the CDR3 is TGCAGCGTAGGGACCACCAGCACAGATACGCAGTATTTT. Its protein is CSVGTTSTDTQYF.

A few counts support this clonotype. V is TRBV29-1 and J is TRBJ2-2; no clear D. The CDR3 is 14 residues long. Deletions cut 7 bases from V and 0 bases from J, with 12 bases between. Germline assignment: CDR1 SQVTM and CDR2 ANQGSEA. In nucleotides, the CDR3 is TGCAGCGGCAAGGGTATCGCGAACACCGGGGAGCTGTTTTTT. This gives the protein CSGKGIANTGELFF.

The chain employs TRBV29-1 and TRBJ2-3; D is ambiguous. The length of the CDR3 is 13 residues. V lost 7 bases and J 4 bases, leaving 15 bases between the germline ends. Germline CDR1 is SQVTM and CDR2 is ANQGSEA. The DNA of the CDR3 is TGCAGCGCCAGACCGGACGGAGCAGATACGCAGTATTTT. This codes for CSARPDGADTQYF.

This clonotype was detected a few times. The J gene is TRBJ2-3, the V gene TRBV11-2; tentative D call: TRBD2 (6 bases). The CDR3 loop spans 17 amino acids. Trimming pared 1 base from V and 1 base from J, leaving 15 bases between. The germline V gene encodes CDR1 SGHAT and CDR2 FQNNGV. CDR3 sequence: CASSLVRAGPGTDTQYF. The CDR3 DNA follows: TGTGCCAGCAGCTTAGTAAGGGCGGGACCGGGCACAGATACGCAGTATTTT.

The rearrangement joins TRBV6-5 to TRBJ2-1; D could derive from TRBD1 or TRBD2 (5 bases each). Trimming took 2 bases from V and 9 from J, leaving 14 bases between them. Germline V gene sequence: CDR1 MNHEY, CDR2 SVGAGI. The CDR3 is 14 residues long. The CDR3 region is CASSYIGHAGEQFF. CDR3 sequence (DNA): TGTGCCAGCAGTTACATTGGACACGCGGGTGAGCAGTTCTTC.

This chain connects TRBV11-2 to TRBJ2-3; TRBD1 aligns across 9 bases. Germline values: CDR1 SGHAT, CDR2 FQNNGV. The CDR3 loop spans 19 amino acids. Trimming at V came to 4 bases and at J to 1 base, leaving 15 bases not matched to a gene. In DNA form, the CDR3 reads TGTGCCAGCAGCTCCTACGTTAACAGGGGGCGCCGGGGCACAGATACGCAGTATTTT. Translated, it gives CASSSYVNRGRRGTDTQYF.

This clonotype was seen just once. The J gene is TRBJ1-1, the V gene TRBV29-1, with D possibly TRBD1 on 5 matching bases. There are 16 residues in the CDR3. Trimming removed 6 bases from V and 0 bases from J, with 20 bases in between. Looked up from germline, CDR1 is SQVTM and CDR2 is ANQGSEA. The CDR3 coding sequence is TGCAGCGTGGGATCCTGGGGGATAAATATGAACACTGAAGCTTTCTTT. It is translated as CSVGSWGINMNTEAFF.

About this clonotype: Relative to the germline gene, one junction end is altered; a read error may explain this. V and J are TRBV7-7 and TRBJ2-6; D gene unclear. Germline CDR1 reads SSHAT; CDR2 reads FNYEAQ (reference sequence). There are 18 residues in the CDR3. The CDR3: CASSRTAPLISGANVLTF. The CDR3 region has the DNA TGTGCTAGCAGCCGGACCGCGCCTCTAATCTCTGGGGCCAACGTCCTGACTTTC.